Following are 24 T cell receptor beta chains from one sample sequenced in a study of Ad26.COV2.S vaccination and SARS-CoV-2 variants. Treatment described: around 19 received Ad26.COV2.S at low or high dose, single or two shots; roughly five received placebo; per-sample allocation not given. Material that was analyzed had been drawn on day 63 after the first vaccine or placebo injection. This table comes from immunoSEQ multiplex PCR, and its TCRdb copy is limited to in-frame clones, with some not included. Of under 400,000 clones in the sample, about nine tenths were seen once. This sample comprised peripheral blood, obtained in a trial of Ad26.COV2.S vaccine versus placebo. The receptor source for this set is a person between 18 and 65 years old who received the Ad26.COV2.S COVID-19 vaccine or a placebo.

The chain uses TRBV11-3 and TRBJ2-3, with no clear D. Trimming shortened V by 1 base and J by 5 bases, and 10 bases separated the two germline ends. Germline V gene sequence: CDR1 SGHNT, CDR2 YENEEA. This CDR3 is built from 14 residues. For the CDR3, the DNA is TGTGCCAGCAGCTTAGCCCTGCCGGGAGATACGCAGTATTTT. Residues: CASSLALPGDTQYF.

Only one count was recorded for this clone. The CDR3 DNA reads as TGTGCCTGGAGTCCGGCGGGGGCCAAGTATGGCAATCAGCCCCAGCATTTT. Translating it yields CAWSPAGAKYGNQPQHF. The V call is TRBV30, the J call TRBJ1-5, with D perhaps matching TRBD1 (6 bases). The germline V gene has CDR1 GTSNPN and CDR2 SVGIG (reference sequence). Deletions cut 2 bases from V and 2 bases from J, with 19 bases between. This CDR3 region has 17 residues.

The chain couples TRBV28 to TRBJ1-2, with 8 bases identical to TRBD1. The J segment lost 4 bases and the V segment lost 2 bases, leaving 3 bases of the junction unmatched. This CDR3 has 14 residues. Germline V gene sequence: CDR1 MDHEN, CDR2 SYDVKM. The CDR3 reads CASSLLQGAYGYTF. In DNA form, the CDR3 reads TGTGCCAGCAGTTTACTGCAGGGGGCCTATGGCTACACCTTC.

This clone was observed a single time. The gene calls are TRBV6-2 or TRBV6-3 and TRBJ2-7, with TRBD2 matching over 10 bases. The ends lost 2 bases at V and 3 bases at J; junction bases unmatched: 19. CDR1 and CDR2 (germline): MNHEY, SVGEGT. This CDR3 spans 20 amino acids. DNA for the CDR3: TGTGCCAGCAGTTACGAGGGGCGTCTAGCGGGGGCCCAATTTAACTACGAGCAGTACTTC. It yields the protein CASSYEGRLAGAQFNYEQYF.

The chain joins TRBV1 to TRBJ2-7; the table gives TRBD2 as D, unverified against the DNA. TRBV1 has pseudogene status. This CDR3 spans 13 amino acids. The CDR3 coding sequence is TGCACCAGCAGCCCGGACGGGATCTACGAGCAGTACTTC. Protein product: CTSSPDGIYEQYF.

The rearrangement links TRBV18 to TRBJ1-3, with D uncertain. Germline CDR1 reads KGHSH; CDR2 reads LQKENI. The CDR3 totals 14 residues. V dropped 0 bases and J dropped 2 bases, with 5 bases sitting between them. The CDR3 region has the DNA TGTGCCAGCTCACCACCGACTGCTGGAAACACCATATATTTT. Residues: CASSPPTAGNTIYF.

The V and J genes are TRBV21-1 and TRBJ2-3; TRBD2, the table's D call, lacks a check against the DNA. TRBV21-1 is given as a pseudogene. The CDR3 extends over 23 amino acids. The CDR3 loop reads CASSKKQGIGELAGGPRTDTQYF. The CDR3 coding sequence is TGTGCCAGCAGCAAAAAACAGGGCATAGGTGAGCTAGCGGGGGGGCCCCGCACAGATACGCAGTATTTT.

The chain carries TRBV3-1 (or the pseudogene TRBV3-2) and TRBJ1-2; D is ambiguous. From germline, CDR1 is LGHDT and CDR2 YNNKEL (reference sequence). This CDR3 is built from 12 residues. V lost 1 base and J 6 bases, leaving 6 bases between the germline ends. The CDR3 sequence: CASSQGRDGYTF. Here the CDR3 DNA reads TGTGCCAGCAGCCAAGGACGGGATGGCTACACCTTC.

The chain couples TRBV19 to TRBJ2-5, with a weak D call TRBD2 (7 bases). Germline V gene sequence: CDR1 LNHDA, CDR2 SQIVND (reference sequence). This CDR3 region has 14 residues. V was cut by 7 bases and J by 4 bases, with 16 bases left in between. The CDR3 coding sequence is TGTGCCAGTACCGGAGGGGGGGGGTCAGAGACCCAGTACTTC. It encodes CASTGGGGSETQYF.

DNA for the CDR3: TGTGCCAGCAGCTCGGAGGGGGTATGGACTGAAGCTTTCTTT. This gives the protein CASSSEGVWTEAFF. V is TRBV5-6 and J is TRBJ1-1, with D possibly matching TRBD1 (6 bases). CDR3 size: 14 residues. In germline, CDR1 is SGHDT, CDR2 YYEEEE. V was pared by 3 bases and J by 5 bases, with 14 bases between.

CDR3 in amino acids: CASRGAGSLNTQYF. CDR3 sequence (DNA): TGTGCCAGCAGAGGAGCGGGGAGCCTTAATACGCAGTATTTT. The chain links TRBV6-5 to TRBJ2-3; TRBD2 aligns across 7 bases. CDR1 is MNHEY, CDR2 SVGAGI, per germline. The CDR3 sequence is 14 residues long. V lost 6 bases, J lost 7 bases, and 10 bases stayed unmatched.

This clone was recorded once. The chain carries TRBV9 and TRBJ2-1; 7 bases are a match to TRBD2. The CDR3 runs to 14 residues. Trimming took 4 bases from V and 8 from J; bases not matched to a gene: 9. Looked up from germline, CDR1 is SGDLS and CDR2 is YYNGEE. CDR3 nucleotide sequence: TGTGCCAGCAGCTTCGGGAGGTCAAGGGATGAGCAGTTCTTC. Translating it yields CASSFGRSRDEQFF. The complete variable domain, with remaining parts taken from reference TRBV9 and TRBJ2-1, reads DSGVTQTPKHLITATGQRVTLRCSPRSGDLSVYWYQQSLDQGLQFLIQYYNGEERAKGNILERFSAQQFPDLHSELNLSSLELGDSALYFCASSFGRSRDEQFFGPGTRLTVL.

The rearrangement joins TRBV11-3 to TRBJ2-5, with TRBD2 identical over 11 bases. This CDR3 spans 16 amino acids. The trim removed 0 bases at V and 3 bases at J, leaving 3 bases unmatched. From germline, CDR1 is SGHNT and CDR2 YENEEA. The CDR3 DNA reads TGTGCCAGCAGCTTAGATGGGACTAGCGGAGAAGAGACCCAGTACTTC. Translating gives CASSLDGTSGEETQYF.

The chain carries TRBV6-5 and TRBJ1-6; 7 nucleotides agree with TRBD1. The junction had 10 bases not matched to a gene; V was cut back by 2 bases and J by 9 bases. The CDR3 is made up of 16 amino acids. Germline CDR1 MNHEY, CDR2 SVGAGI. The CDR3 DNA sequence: TGTGCCAGCAGTTACGACAGGGCCGATCTGGGTTCACCCCTCCACTTT. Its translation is CASSYDRADLGSPLHF.

Here the CDR3 reads CASSQDNRGGGAEAFF. The CDR3, as DNA: TGCGCCAGCAGCCAAGATAATCGGGGAGGGGGAGCTGAAGCTTTCTTT. The chain combines TRBV4-3 with TRBJ1-1, with D possibly being TRBD1 (6 bases). Germline values: CDR1 LGHNA, CDR2 YSLEER. With 0 bases removed from V and 6 bases from J, the gap between germline ends came to 17 bases. This CDR3 comprises 16 residues.

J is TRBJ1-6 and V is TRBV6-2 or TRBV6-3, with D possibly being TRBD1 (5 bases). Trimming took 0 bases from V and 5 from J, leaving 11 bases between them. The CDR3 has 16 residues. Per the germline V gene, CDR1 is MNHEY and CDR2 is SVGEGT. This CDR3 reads CASSYSGQDNNSPLHF. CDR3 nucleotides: TGTGCCAGCAGTTACTCGGGGCAGGACAATAATTCACCCCTCCACTTT.

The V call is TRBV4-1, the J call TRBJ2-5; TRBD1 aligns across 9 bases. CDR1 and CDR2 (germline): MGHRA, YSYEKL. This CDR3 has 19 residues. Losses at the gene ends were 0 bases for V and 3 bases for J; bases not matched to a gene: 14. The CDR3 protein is CASSQDTFLRTGEEETQYF. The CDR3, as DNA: TGCGCCAGCAGCCAAGACACGTTCTTAAGGACAGGGGAGGAAGAGACCCAGTACTTC.

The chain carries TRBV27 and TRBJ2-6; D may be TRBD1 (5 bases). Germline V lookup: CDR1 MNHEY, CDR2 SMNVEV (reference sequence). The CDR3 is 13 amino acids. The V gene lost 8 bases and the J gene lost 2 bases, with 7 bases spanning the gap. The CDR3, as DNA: TGTGCCAGCCGACAGACTGGGGCCAACGTCCTGACTTTC. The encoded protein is CASRQTGANVLTF.

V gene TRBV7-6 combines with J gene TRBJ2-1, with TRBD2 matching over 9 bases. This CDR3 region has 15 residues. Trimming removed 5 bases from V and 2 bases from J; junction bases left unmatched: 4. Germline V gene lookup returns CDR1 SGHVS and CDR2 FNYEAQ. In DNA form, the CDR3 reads TGTGCCAGCAGCCCTCGCGGGGGGGCCTACAATGAGCAGTTCTTC. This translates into CASSPRGGAYNEQFF. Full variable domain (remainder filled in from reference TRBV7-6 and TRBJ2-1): GAGVSQSPRYKVTKRGQDVALRCDPISGHVSLYWYRQALGQGPEFLTYFNYEAQQDKSGLPNDRFSAERPEGSISTLTIQRTEQRDSAMYRCASSPRGGAYNEQFFGPGTRLTVL.

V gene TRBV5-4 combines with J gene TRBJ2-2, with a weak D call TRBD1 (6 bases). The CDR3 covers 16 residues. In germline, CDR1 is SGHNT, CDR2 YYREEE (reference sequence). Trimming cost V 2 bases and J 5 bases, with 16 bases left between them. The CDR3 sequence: CASSLGQRLSTGELFF. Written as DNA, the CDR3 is TGTGCCAGCAGCTTAGGACAGAGACTTTCTACCGGGGAGCTGTTTTTT.

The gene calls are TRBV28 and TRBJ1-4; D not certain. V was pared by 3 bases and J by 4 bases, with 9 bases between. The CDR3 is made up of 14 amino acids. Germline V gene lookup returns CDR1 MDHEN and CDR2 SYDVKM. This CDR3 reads CASSLVGNNEKLFF. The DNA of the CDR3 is TGTGCCAGCAGTTTGGTGGGTAATAATGAAAAACTGTTTTTT.

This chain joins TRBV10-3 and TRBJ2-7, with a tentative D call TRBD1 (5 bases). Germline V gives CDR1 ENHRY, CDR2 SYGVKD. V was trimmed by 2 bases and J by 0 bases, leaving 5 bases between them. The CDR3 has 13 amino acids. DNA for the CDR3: TGTGCCATCAGTGAGCAGGGCTCCTACGAGCAGTACTTC. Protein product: CAISEQGSYEQYF.

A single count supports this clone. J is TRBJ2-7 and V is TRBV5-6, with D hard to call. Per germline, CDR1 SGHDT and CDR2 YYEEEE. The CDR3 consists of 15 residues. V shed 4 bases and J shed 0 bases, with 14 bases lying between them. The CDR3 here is CASSAVWGNSYEQYF. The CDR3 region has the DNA TGTGCCAGCAGCGCGGTTTGGGGAAACTCCTACGAGCAGTACTTC.

The CDR3, as DNA: TGTGCCAGCCAGGGTGACAGGGAAGCCTCTAACTATGGCTACACCTTC. This codes for CASQGDREASNYGYTF. The V gene is TRBV19, the J gene TRBJ1-2, with TRBD1 matching over 7 bases. Germline CDR1 is LNHDA and CDR2 is SQIVND (reference sequence). This CDR3 is 16 amino acids long. Unmatched junction bases numbered 13, after V lost 9 bases and J lost 0 bases.